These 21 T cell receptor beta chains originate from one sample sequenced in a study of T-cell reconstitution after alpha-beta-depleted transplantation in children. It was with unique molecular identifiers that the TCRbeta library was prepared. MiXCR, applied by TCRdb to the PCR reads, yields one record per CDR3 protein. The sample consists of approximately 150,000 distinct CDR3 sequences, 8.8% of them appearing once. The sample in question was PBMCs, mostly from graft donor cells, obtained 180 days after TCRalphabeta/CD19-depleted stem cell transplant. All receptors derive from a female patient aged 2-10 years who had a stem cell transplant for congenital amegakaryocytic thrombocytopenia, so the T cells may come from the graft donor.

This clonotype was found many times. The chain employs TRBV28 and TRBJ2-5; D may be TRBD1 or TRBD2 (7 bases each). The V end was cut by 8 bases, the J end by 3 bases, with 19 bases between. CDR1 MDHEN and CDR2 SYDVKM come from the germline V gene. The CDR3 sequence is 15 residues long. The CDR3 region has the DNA TGTGCCAGCGGGGTTCCAGGGGGAGGGGAAGAGACCCAGTACTTC. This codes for CASGVPGGGEETQYF.

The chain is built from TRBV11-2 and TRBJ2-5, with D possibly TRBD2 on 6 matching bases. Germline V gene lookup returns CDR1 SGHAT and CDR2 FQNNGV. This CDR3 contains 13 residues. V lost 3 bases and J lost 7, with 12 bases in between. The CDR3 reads CASSLDYLGTQYF. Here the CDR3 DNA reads TGTGCCAGCAGCTTGGACTATCTGGGGACCCAGTACTTC.

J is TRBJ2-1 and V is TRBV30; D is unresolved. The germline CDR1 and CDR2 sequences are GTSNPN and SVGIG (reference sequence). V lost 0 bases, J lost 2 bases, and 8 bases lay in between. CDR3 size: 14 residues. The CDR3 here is CAWSVTGPYNEQFF. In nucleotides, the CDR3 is TGTGCCTGGAGTGTAACTGGCCCCTACAATGAGCAGTTCTTC.

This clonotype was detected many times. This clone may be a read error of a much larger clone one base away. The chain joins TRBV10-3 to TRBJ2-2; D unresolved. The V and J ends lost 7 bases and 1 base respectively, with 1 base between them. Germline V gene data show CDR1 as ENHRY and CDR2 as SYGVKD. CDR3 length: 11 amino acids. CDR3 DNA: TGTGCCATCAAGAACACCGGGGAGCTGTTTTTT. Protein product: CAIKNTGELFF.

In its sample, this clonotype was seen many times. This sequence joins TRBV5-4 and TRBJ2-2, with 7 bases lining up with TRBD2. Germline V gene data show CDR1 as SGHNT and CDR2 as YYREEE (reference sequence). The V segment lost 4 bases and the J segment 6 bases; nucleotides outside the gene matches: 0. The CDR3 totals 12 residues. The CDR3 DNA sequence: TGTGCCAGCAGCCGGGAGGCCGGGGAGCTGTTTTTT. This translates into CASSREAGELFF.

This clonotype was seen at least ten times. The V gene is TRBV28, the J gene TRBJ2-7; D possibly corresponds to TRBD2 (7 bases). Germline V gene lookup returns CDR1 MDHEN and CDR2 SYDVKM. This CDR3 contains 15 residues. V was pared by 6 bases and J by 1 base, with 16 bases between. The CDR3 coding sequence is TGTGCCAGCAGACCCTCGAGGGGGGGTTCCTACGAGCAGTACTTC. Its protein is CASRPSRGGSYEQYF. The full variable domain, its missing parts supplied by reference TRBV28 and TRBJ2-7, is DVKVTQSSRYLVKRTGEKVFLECVQDMDHENMFWYRQDPGLGLRLIYFSYDVKMKEKGDIPEGYSVSREKKERFSLILESASTNQTSMYLCASRPSRGGSYEQYFGPGTRLTVT.

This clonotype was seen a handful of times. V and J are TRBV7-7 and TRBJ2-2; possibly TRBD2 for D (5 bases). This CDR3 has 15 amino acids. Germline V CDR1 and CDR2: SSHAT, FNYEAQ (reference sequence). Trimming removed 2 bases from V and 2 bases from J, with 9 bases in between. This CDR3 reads CASSLSGVNTGELFF. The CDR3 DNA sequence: TGTGCCAGCAGCTTAAGCGGAGTTAACACCGGGGAGCTGTTTTTT.

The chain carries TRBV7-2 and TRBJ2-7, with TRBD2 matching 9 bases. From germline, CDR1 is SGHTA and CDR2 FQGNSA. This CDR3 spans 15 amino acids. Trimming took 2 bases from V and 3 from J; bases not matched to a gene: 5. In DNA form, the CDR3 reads TGTGCCAGCAGCTTACAAAGCGGGGGGTTCTACGAGCAGTACTTC. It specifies CASSLQSGGFYEQYF.

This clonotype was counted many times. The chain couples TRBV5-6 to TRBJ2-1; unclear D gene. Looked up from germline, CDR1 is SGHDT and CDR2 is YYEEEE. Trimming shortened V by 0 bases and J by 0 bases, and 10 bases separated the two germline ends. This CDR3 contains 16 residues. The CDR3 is CASSLAGQVSYNEQFF. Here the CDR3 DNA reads TGTGCCAGCAGCTTGGCCGGGCAGGTCTCCTACAATGAGCAGTTCTTC.

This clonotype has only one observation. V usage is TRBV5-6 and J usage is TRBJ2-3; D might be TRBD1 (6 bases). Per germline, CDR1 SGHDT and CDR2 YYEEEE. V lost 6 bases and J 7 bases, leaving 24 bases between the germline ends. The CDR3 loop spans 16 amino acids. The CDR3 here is CASTRMGVQGKYTQYF. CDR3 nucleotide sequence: TGTGCCAGCACAAGAATGGGGGTACAGGGTAAATATACGCAGTATTTT.

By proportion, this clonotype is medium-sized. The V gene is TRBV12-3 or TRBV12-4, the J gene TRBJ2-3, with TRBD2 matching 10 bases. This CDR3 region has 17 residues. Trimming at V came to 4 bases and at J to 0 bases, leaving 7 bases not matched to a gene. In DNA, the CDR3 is TGTGCCAGCAGTTATCCTAGCGGGGGAGATAGCACAGATACGCAGTATTTT. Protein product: CASSYPSGGDSTDTQYF.

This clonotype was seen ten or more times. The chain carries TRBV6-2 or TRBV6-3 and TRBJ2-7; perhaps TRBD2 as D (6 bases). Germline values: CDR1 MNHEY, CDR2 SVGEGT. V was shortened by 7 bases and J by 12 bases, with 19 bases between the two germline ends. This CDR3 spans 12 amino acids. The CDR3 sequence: CASTGLHADWYF. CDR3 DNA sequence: TGTGCCAGCACGGGACTCCACGCTGACTGGTACTTC.

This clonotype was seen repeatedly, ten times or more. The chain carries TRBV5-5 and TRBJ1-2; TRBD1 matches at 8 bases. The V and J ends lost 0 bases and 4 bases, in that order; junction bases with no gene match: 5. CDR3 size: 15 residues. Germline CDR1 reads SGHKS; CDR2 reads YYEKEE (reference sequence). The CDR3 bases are TGTGCCAGCAGCTTGGCCACAGGGGGAACCTATGGCTACACCTTC. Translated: CASSLATGGTYGYTF.

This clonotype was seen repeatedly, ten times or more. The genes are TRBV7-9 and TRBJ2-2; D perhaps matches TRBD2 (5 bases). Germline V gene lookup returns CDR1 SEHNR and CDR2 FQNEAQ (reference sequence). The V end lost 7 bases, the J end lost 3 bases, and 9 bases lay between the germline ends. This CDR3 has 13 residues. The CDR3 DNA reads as TGTGCCAGCACCTTGGGAGACACCGGGGAGCTGTTTTTT. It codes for CASTLGDTGELFF. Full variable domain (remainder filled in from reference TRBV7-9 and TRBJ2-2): DTGVSQNPRHKITKRGQNVTFRCDPISEHNRLYWYRQTLGQGPEFLTYFQNEAQLEKSRLLSDRFSAERPKGSFSTLEIQRTEQGDSAMYLCASTLGDTGELFFGEGSRLTVL.

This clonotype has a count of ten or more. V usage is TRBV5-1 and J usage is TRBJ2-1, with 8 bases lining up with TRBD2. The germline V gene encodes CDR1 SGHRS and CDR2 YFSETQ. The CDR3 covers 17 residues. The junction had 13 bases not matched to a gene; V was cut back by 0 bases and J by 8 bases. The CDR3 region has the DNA TGCGCCAGCAGCTTGGTTAGCACTAGCGGTGGGTCGGATGAGCAGTTCTTC. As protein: CASSLVSTSGGSDEQFF.

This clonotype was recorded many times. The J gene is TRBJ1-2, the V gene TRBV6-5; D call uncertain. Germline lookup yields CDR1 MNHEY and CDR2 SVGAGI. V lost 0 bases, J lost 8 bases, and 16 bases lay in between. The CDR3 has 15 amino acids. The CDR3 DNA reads TGTGCCAGCAGTTACTCGATTCACCTCCAAGGAGGCTACACCTTC. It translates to CASSYSIHLQGGYTF.

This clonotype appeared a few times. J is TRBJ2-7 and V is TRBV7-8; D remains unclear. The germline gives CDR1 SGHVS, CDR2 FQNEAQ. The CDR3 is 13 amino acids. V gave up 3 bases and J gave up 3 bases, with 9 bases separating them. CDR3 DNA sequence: TGTGCCAGCAGCTTCGCATCTCACTACGAGCAGTACTTC. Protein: CASSFASHYEQYF.

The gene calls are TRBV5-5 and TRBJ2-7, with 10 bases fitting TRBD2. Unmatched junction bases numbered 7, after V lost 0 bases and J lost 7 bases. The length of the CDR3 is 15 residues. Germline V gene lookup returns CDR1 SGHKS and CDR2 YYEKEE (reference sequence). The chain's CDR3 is CASSLGALAGDEQYF. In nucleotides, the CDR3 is TGTGCCAGCAGCTTGGGTGCTCTAGCGGGAGATGAGCAGTACTTC.

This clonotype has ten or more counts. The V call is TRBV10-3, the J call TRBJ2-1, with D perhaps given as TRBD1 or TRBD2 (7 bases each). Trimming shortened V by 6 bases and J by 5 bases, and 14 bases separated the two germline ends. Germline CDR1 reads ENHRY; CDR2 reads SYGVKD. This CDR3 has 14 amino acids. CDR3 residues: CAIRAGQRNNEQFF. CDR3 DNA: TGTGCCATCAGAGCGGGACAGCGGAACAATGAGCAGTTCTTC.

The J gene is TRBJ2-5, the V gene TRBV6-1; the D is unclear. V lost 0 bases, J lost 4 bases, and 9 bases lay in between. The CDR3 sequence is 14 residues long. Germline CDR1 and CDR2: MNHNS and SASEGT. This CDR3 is CASSEAISLETQYF. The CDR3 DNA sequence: TGTGCCAGCAGTGAAGCGATCAGTTTAGAGACCCAGTACTTC.

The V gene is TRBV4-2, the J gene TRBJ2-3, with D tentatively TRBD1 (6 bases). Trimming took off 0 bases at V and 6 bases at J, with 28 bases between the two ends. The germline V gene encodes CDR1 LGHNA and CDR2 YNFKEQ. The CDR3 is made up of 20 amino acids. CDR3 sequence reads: CASSQDSVYVLQGSLDTQYF. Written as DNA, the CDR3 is TGTGCCAGCAGCCAAGATTCCGTTTACGTTTTACAGGGATCGTTGGATACGCAGTATTTT.